The clone carrying this T cell receptor (beta chain) was detected ten times or more. The data were obtained in a study of identical twins. TCRdb independently ran MiXCR on the 5' RACE reads; one entry per CDR3 protein. Of 550,000 to 800,000 distinct CDR3 sequences in the sample, 7.1% were seen once. The same data also contributed to another study, on yellow fever vaccine responses in identical twins.

The TCR was taken from a woman aged 18-35 years in good health. Sequenced input: PBMCs.

The CDR3, as DNA: TGTGCCAGCAGCTCACAGGGGACCAATGAGCAGTTCTTC. The encoded protein is CASSSQGTNEQFF. This chain links TRBV5-4 with TRBJ2-1, with 7 bases lining up with TRBD1. CDR1 is SGHNT, CDR2 YYREEE, per germline (reference sequence). The junction had 3 bases not matched to a gene; V was cut back by 3 bases and J by 6 bases. The length of the CDR3 is 13 residues.